What follows are 17 T cell receptor beta chains derived from one specimen sequenced in a study of shared clonotypes between healthy human individuals. Assay: immunoSEQ multiplex PCR; the TCRdb copy retains only in-frame clones and omits some. The table has approximately 340,000 clones, roughly 70% seen once; the top ten hold approximately 10%. The material sequenced was memory CD4+ T cells sorted from blood. Subset reported: CD45RA-negative fraction. Source of these receptors: a young man in good health.

The rearrangement links TRBV7-2 to TRBJ2-5; D unresolved. This CDR3 has 12 amino acids. CDR1 SGHTA and CDR2 FQGNSA come from the germline V gene. V was cut by 1 base and J by 5 bases, with 5 bases left in between. This CDR3 reads CASSLVGETQYF. CDR3 DNA sequence: TGTGCCAGCAGCTTAGTCGGGGAGACCCAGTACTTC.

J is TRBJ1-4 and V is TRBV9; 10 bases line up with TRBD1. The length of the CDR3 is 14 residues. The trim removed 3 bases at V and 7 bases at J, leaving 3 bases unmatched. Germline CDR1 reads SGDLS; CDR2 reads YYNGEE. The CDR3 coding sequence is TGTGCCAGCAGCGAGGGGACAGGGGCTGAAAAACTGTTTTTT. Its protein product is CASSEGTGAEKLFF.

This clone has just one count. This likely stems from a read error, as it lies one base from a far larger clone. The same CDR3 can be traced to other DNA sequences in this sample. The chain recombines TRBV2 with TRBJ2-6; 7 nucleotides align to TRBD1. CDR1 SNHLY and CDR2 FYNNEI come from the germline V gene. This CDR3 has 15 residues. The CDR3 nucleotides read TGTGCCAGCAGTGGGACAGCTGGACAGGCCAACGTCCTGACCTTC. This sequence encodes CASSGTAGQANVLTF.

CDR3 coding DNA: TGTGCCAGCAGCGTTAACCACTACGAGCAGTACTTC. Encoded protein: CASSVNHYEQYF. V and J are TRBV9 and TRBJ2-7; D uncertain. The CDR3 has 12 residues. Germline CDR1 reads SGDLS; CDR2 reads YYNGEE. With 2 bases removed from V and 3 bases from J, the gap between germline ends came to 6 bases. The complete variable domain, with remaining parts taken from reference TRBV9 and TRBJ2-7, reads DSGVTQTPKHLITATGQRVTLRCSPRSGDLSVYWYQQSLDQGLQFLIQYYNGEERAKGNILERFSAQQFPDLHSELNLSSLELGDSALYFCASSVNHYEQYFGPGTRLTVT.

The CDR3 sequence: CASSLTSGREVEQFF. The CDR3 nucleotides are TGTGCCAGCAGCCTGACTAGCGGGAGGGAGGTTGAGCAGTTCTTC. V gene TRBV9 combines with J gene TRBJ2-1; 14 bases agree with TRBD2. The CDR3 is 15 amino acids. Germline values: CDR1 SGDLS, CDR2 YYNGEE. The V segment lost 4 bases and the J segment 9 bases; nucleotides outside the gene matches: 6.

The chain is built from TRBV11-2 and TRBJ2-2; possibly TRBD1 for D (6 bases). Trimming left V 5 bases short and J 2 bases short, with 12 bases between. There are 15 residues in the CDR3. CDR1 is SGHAT, CDR2 FQNNGV, per germline. CDR3 region: CASSLGQPNTGELFF. The CDR3 nucleotides read TGTGCCAGCAGCCTGGGACAACCTAACACCGGGGAGCTGTTTTTT.

The genes are TRBV19 and TRBJ2-1; tentative D call: TRBD1 (6 bases). This CDR3 region has 13 residues. The V and J ends lost 5 bases and 7 bases respectively, with 12 bases between them. Germline V gene data show CDR1 as LNHDA and CDR2 as SQIVND (reference sequence). CDR3 DNA: TGTGCCAGTAGTCAGGGGTGGGGTAATGAGCAGTTCTTC. Translating it yields CASSQGWGNEQFF.

The rearrangement joins TRBV28 to TRBJ1-4; tentative D call: TRBD1 (6 bases). V shed 8 bases and J shed 4 bases, with 8 bases lying between them. Germline loops: CDR1 MDHEN, CDR2 SYDVKM. The CDR3 has 12 amino acids. DNA of the CDR3: TGTGCCAGCCAGGGGAATAATGAAAAACTGTTTTTT. Its translation is CASQGNNEKLFF.

The V gene is TRBV6-1, the J gene TRBJ2-3, with D hard to call. Trimming cost V 6 bases and J 6 bases, with 16 bases left between them. Germline V CDR1 and CDR2: MNHNS, SASEGT. This CDR3 spans 14 amino acids. The CDR3 region has the DNA TGTGCCAGCAGCGAACCCAGCCTTGCGGATACGCAGTATTTT. This gives the protein CASSEPSLADTQYF.

The J gene is TRBJ2-1, the V gene TRBV5-1, with D possibly TRBD2 on 6 matching bases. The CDR3 is 16 amino acids. Per the germline V gene, CDR1 is SGHRS and CDR2 is YFSETQ. Deletions cut 6 bases from V and 3 bases from J, with 19 bases between. This CDR3 is CASIINPGADYNEQFF. CDR3 nucleotide sequence: TGCGCCAGCATAATAAACCCGGGAGCTGACTACAATGAGCAGTTCTTC.

The chain has TRBV27 and TRBJ2-7, with a weak D call TRBD1 (5 bases). This CDR3 contains 14 residues. CDR1 and CDR2 (germline): MNHEY, SMNVEV (reference sequence). V was shortened by 6 bases and J by 5 bases, with 17 bases between the two germline ends. CDR3 in amino acids: CASSPFWGPDEQYF. The DNA of the CDR3 is TGTGCCAGCAGCCCCTTTTGGGGCCCGGACGAGCAGTACTTC.

J is TRBJ2-1 and V is TRBV7-9; TRBD1 is a possible D gene (6 bases). Trimming stripped 6 bases from V and 5 bases from J, with 17 bases between. The germline V gene encodes CDR1 SEHNR and CDR2 FQNEAQ (reference sequence). This CDR3 region has 15 residues. CDR3 DNA sequence: TGTGCCAGCAGTTTGGGCCAGGGGACGGACAATGAGCAGTTCTTC. The encoded protein is CASSLGQGTDNEQFF.

The chain employs TRBV10-1 and TRBJ2-3; maybe TRBD2 (5 bases). Germline V gene sequence: CDR1 WNHNN, CDR2 SYGVQD (reference sequence). Deletions cut 8 bases from V and 4 bases from J, with 13 bases between. This CDR3 region has 13 residues. The DNA of the CDR3 is TGCGCCAGCTCCTCGGGGAATCCAGATACGCAGTATTTT. Translating gives CASSSGNPDTQYF.

V and J are TRBV18 and TRBJ2-2, with D tentatively TRBD1 (6 bases). The CDR3 extends over 14 amino acids. Between the trimmed V and J ends, which lost 6 bases and 5 bases, there was a span of 13 bases. CDR1 is KGHSH and CDR2 is LQKENI in the germline V gene. CDR3 amino acids: CASSEKQGTGELFF. In DNA, the CDR3 is TGTGCCAGCTCCGAAAAACAGGGAACCGGGGAGCTGTTTTTT.

J is TRBJ1-4 and V is TRBV2; D unclear. V was cut by 3 bases and J by 0 bases, with 11 bases left in between. CDR3 length: 16 amino acids. The germline V gene encodes CDR1 SNHLY and CDR2 FYNNEI. This chain's CDR3 is CASSDGSLATNEKLFF. In DNA form, the CDR3 reads TGTGCCAGCAGTGACGGCAGCCTTGCAACTAATGAAAAACTGTTTTTT. Together with reference TRBV2 and TRBJ1-4, the CDR3 gives the full variable domain: EPEVTQTPSHQVTQMGQEVILRCVPISNHLYFYWYRQILGQKVEFLVSFYNNEISEKSEIFDDQFSVERPDGSNFTLKIRSTKLEDSAMYFCASSDGSLATNEKLFFGSGTQLSVL.

This clone was picked up a small number of times. The chain uses TRBV5-8 and TRBJ2-1, with a tentative D call TRBD1 (5 bases). Per the germline V gene, CDR1 is SGHTS and CDR2 is YDEGEE. The CDR3 is made up of 15 amino acids. V was pared by 0 bases and J by 6 bases, with 13 bases between. CDR3 residues: CASSLGRVKFNEQFF. CDR3 nucleotides: TGTGCCAGCAGCTTGGGCAGGGTAAAATTCAATGAGCAGTTCTTC.

The rearrangement joins TRBV18 to TRBJ2-5, with D possibly matching TRBD1 (6 bases). This CDR3 contains 14 residues. Germline V gene sequence: CDR1 KGHSH, CDR2 LQKENI. With 9 bases removed from V and 3 bases from J, the gap between germline ends came to 17 bases. CDR3 in DNA: TGTGCCAGTCGCCGGGACACCAGCAAAGAGACCCAGTACTTC. Translated, it gives CASRRDTSKETQYF.